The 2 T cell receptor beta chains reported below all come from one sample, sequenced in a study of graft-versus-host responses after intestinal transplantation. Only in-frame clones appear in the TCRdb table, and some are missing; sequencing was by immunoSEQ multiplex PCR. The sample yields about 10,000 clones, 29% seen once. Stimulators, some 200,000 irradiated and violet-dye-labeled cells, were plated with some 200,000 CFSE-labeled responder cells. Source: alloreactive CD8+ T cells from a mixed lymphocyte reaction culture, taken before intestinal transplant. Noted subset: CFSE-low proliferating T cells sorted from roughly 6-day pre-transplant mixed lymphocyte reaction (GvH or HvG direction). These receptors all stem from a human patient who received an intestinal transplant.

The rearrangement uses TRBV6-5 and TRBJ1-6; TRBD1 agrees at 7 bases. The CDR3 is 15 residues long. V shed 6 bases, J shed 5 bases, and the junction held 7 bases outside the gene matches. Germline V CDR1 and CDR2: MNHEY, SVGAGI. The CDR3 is CASSYRDSHNSPLHF. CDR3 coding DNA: TGTGCCAGCAGCTACCGGGACAGCCATAATTCACCCCTCCACTTT.

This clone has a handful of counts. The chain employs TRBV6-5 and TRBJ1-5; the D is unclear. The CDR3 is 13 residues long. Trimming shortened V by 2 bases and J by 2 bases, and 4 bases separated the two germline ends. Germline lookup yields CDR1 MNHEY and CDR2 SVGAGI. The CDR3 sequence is CASSYGGNQPQHF. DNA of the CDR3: TGTGCCAGCAGTTACGGAGGCAATCAGCCCCAGCATTTT.